Sequencing of this T cell receptor (beta chain) was carried out in a study of T cells after posttransplantation cyclophosphamide. Study results and limitations: Donor-recipient repertoire similarity was low at 1-2 months, rising over year one.

Control samples came 1 year after myeloablative marrow transplants with methotrexate plus calcineurin inhibitor. Some clones are missing from TCRdb's copy, which holds only in-frame ones; the method was immunoSEQ multiplex PCR. The repertoire holds roughly 10,000 clones, around 90% seen once, with under 5.5% in the top ten. The CDR3 has 15 amino acids. Trimming left V 3 bases short and J 5 bases short, with 16 bases between. Germline assignment: CDR1 LNHDA and CDR2 SQIVND (reference sequence). This clone was picked up a small number of times. The antigen is undetermined. Sequences were derived from PBMCs, sampled around 440 days after allogeneic stem cell transplant with calcineurin inhibitor and methotrexate. This TCR came from a male patient aged 50 or older who received an allogeneic stem cell transplant from an unrelated donor, was CMV-positive, and had chronic GVHD only. Some T cells may arise from the graft donor. The chain couples TRBV19 to TRBJ1-2; maybe TRBD1 (6 bases). The CDR3 bases are TGTGCCAGTAGTATCGGGGATGGGGGCCGGTATGGCTACACCTTC. Amino acids: CASSIGDGGRYGYTF.